The entry that follows covers one T cell receptor (beta chain) sequence. These data come from a study of blood T cell repertoires in COVID-19. TCRdb keeps only in-frame clones here, not all; method: immunoSEQ multiplex PCR. The sample includes some 97,000 clones, more than 65% of them seen just once. From germline, CDR1 is LNHDA and CDR2 SQIVND (reference sequence). Trimming took 2 bases from V and 7 from J; bases not matched to a gene: 7. CDR3 size: 15 residues. This clonotype originated in a woman in her seventies with acute or convalescent COVID-19. Sequenced sample: peripheral blood. V is TRBV19 and J is TRBJ2-3; TRBD2 matches at 9 bases. The CDR3 DNA sequence: TGTGCCAGTAGTATAACTAGCGGGTTCTCGTATACGCAGTATTTT. It codes for CASSITSGFSYTQYF.